The sequence of this T cell receptor (beta chain) was determined in a study of shared clonotypes between healthy human individuals. Background on the study: The cohort had two women and a few men, ages 18 to 49. Findings and caveats of the study: Between a handful of donors, naive CD4 clonotypes were shared at a level of about 5%.

Here immunoSEQ multiplex PCR was the method, and the copy in TCRdb shows in-frame clones only, minus some. There are roughly 1,500,000 clones in the sample; approximately 98% occur only once, and approximately 0.44% lies in the top ten. Donors, without exception, were Caucasian adults residing in Nashville, Tennessee. Germline values: CDR1 LNHDA, CDR2 SQIVND (reference sequence). The V gene lost 2 bases and the J gene lost 5 bases, with 8 bases spanning the gap. CDR3 length: 13 amino acids. To note about this clone: Its specificity is not known.

The chain is built from TRBV19 and TRBJ2-3; D remains unclear. Sequenced material: naive CD4+ T cells sorted from blood. Subset meaning: CD45RA+ positively selected. The source of this sequence is a man aged 30 to 45 in good health. The CDR3 region is CASSIKYRDTQYF. DNA for the CDR3: TGTGCCAGTAGTATAAAGTATAGAGATACGCAGTATTTT.